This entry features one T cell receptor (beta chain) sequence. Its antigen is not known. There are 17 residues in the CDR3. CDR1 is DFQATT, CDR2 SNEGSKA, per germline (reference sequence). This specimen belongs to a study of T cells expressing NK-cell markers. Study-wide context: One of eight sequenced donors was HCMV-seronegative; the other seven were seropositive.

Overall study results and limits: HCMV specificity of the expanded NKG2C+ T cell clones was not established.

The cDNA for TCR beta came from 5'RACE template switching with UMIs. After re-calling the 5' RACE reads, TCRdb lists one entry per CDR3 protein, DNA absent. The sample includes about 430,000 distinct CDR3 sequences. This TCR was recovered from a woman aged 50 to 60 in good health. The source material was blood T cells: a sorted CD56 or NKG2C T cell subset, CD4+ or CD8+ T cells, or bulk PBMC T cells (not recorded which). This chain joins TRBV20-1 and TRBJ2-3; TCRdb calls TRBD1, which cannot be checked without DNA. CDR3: CSARAILRDRGPDTQYF.